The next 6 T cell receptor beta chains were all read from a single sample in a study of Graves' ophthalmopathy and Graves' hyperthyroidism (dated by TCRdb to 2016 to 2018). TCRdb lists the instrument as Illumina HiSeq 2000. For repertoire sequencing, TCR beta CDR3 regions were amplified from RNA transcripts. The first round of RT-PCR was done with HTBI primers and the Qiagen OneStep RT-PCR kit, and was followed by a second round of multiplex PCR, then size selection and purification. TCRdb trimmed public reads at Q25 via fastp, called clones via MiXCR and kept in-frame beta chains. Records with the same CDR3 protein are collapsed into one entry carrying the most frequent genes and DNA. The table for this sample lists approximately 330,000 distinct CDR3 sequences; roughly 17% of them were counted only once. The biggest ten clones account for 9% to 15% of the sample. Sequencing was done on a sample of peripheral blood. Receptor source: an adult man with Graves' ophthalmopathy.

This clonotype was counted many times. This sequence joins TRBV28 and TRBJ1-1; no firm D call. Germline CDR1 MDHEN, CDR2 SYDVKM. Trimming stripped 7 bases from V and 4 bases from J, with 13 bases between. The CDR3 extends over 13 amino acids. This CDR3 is CASNVGMVTEAFF. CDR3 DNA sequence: TGTGCCAGCAACGTGGGGATGGTCACTGAAGCTTTCTTT.

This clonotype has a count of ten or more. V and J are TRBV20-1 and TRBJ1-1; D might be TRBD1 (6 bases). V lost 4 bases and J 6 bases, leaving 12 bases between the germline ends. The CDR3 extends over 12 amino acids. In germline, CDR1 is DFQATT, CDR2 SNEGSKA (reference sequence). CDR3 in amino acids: CSATDRPSEAFF. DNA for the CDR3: TGCAGTGCTACTGACAGGCCCTCTGAAGCTTTCTTT.

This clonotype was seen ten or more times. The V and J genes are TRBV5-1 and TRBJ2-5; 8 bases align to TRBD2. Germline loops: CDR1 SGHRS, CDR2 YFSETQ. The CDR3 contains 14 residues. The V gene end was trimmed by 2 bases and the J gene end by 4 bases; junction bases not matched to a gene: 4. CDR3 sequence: CASSLAGDGETQYF. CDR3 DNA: TGCGCCAGCAGCTTAGCGGGAGACGGAGAGACCCAGTACTTC.

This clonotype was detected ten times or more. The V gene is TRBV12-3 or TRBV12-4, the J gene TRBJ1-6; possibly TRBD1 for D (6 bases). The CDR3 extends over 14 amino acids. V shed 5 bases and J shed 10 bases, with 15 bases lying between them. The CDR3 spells CASSPSGTQSPLHF. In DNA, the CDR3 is TGTGCCAGCAGTCCGTCCGGGACACAATCACCCCTCCACTTT.

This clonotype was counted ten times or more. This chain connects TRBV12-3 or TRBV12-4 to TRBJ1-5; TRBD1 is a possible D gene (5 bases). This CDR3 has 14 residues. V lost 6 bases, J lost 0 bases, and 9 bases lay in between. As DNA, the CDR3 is TGTGCCAGCAGCCTAGGGGTTAGCAATCAGCCCCAGCATTTT. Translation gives CASSLGVSNQPQHF.

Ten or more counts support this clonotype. Here the CDR3 DNA reads TGTGCCAGCAGCTTATGGGACGGAGAAGAGACCCAGTACTTC. Amino acids: CASSLWDGEETQYF. This rearrangement joins TRBV11-2 to TRBJ2-5; D tentatively fits TRBD1 or TRBD2 (5 bases each). Trimming stripped 2 bases from V and 3 bases from J, with 10 bases between. The CDR3 loop spans 14 amino acids. Germline CDR1 and CDR2: SGHAT and FQNNGV.